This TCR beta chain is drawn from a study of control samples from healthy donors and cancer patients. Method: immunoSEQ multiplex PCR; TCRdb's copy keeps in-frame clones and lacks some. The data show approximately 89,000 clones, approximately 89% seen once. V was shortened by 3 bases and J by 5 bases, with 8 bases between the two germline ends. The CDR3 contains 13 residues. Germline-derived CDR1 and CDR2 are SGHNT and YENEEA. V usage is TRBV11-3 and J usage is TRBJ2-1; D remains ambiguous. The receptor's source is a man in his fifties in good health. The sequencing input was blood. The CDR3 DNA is TGTGCCAGCAGCTTTTCGGATAACAATGAGCAGTTCTTC. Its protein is CASSFSDNNEQFF.